This TCR beta chain was found in a study of blood T cell repertoires in COVID-19. The CDR3 loop spans 16 amino acids. CDR1 is SGHRS, CDR2 YFSETQ, per germline. Trimming removed 4 bases at V and 4 bases at J, with 20 bases between. Participant age was about 18 to 89 years, and participants resided in fewer than 25 US areas. This clone showed up just once. TCRdb's copy holds only in-frame clones and misses some; the assay was immunoSEQ multiplex PCR. The sample yields more than 300,000 clones, 91% seen once. The sequence was obtained from a woman aged 40 to 50 who had been exposed to COVID-19. The genes are TRBV5-1 and TRBJ1-1; TRBD1 is a possible D gene (5 bases). The sequencing sample was made of PBMCs or T cells enriched from blood (not recorded which). The CDR3 here is CASSPTLDGRGTEAFF. CDR3 in DNA: TGCGCCAGCAGCCCAACGTTGGACGGTAGGGGCACTGAAGCTTTCTTT.